The rows below give T cell receptor beta chains drawn from one sample of a study of technical replicates of blood from a handful of donors. The method was immunoSEQ multiplex PCR; TCRdb's version includes in-frame clones alone and lacks a portion of them. The sample carries about 94,000 clones, about 95% recorded once. The sequencing input was T cells isolated from PBMCs. These receptors came from a human donor in good health. Each CDR3 is given with its conserved first and last residue.

TRBV30	TRBJ1-5	CAWSVWGDQPQHF
TRBV30	TRBJ2-1	CAWSVRGRGSEQFF
TRBV27	TRBJ2-1	CASSLTMGGSSYNEQFF
TRBV7-2	TRBJ1-1	CASSLFGQGEEAFF
TRBV4-1	TRBJ2-7	CASSQTSGREDEQYF
TRBV11-2	TRBJ2-1	CASSGIAGGSYNEQFF
TRBV7-3	TRBJ1-1	CASSPDRDTEAFF
TRBV2	TRBJ2-7	CASGGGTQEKQYF
TRBV30	TRBJ1-2	CAWSVFQAGSSGYGYTF
TRBV5-6	TRBJ1-1	CASSLTGRNTEAFF
TRBV6-5	TRBJ1-4	CASSYDWSIEKLFF
TRBV6-5	TRBJ1-2	CASSGTGTTYGYTF
TRBV9	TRBJ2-6	CASSEGEGSGANVLTF
TRBV5-8	TRBJ1-5	CASSLHRGLGQPQHF
TRBV7-9	TRBJ2-3	CASSPFRRGGTDTQYF
TRBV5-5	TRBJ1-5	CASSLRQGVNQPQHF
TRBV29-1	TRBJ1-3	CSVEPRGLGNTIYF
TRBV30	TRBJ2-1	CAWRGGSGEQFF
TRBV6-1	TRBJ2-5	CASSAPGSWEETQYF
TRBV29-1	TRBJ2-1	CSVAIRVFGTGLFNEQFF